A single sample is the source of the 19 T cell receptor beta chains below, sequenced in a study of blood T cell repertoires in COVID-19 (TCRdb year 2020). Libraries were prepared through the immunoSEQ multiplex PCR assay. The immuneACCESS repertoire file appears here via TCRdb, limited to in-frame rearrangements. These files lack a portion of the clones; in checked studies, under half of the deficit traces to unresolved V genes, and the cause of the others is not known. Counted in this sample were roughly 230,000 clones; roughly four fifths of them appeared once. In total, the top ten clones hold 4% to 5.5% of the sample. The sequencing input was peripheral blood. These receptors were collected from a man aged 45-65 years with active or convalescent COVID-19.

This clone has only one observation. The V call is TRBV7-2, the J call TRBJ1-4; tentatively, D is TRBD1 (6 bases). Germline CDR1 and CDR2: SGHTA and FQGNSA. The CDR3 covers 16 residues. Trimming pared 1 base from V and 4 bases from J, leaving 13 bases between. CDR3 sequence reads: CASSLVSGALNEKLFF. CDR3 nucleotides: TGTGCCAGCAGCTTAGTTTCAGGGGCTCTTAATGAAAAACTGTTTTTT.

This rearrangement joins TRBV9 to TRBJ2-2, with 8 bases matching TRBD1. The germline gives CDR1 SGDLS, CDR2 YYNGEE. J lost 5 bases, V lost 4 bases, and 7 bases had no gene match. This CDR3 is built from 15 residues. CDR3 DNA: TGTGCCAGCAGCCCCGGACAGGGCCGGACCGGGGAGCTGTTTTTT. Its translation is CASSPGQGRTGELFF.

The chain has TRBV20-1 and TRBJ2-1, with 9 bases fitting TRBD2. The ends lost 3 bases at V and 4 bases at J; junction bases unmatched: 4. The CDR3 spans 14 residues. Germline V CDR1 and CDR2: DFQATT, SNEGSKA (reference sequence). The CDR3 DNA is TGCAGTGCTAGTAACGCGGGGGGGTACAATGAGCAGTTCTTC. It codes for CSASNAGGYNEQFF.

The V gene is TRBV7-9, the J gene TRBJ1-4; D gene uncertain. CDR1 is SEHNR, CDR2 FQNEAQ, per germline (reference sequence). The V gene lost 4 bases and the J gene lost 12 bases, with 12 bases spanning the gap. The CDR3 extends over 12 amino acids. CDR3: CASSSELGELFF. The DNA for the CDR3 is TGTGCCAGCAGCTCCGAACTCGGGGAACTGTTTTTT.

V is TRBV5-8 and J is TRBJ1-6, with TRBD1 as a possible D gene (5 bases). The germline V gene encodes CDR1 SGHTS and CDR2 YDEGEE. This CDR3 spans 16 amino acids. V was shortened by 2 bases and J by 7 bases, with 16 bases between the two germline ends. As DNA, the CDR3 is TGTGCCAGCAGCTTAAAAGGCGCAGGGTCGAATTCACCCCTCCACTTT. Its translation is CASSLKGAGSNSPLHF.

This clone was recorded only once. DNA for the CDR3: TGTGCCAGCAGCCGCAGGGGGACCAAAAACATTCAGTACTTC. It specifies CASSRRGTKNIQYF. The gene calls are TRBV3-1 (or the pseudogene TRBV3-2) and TRBJ2-4; 7 nucleotides line up with TRBD1. Germline trimming cut 4 bases from V and 2 bases from J; bases unmatched to any gene: 2. Germline V gives CDR1 LGHDT, CDR2 YNNKEL (reference sequence). This CDR3 is built from 14 residues.

The V call is TRBV7-6, the J call TRBJ1-5, with 7 bases matching TRBD1. Looked up from germline, CDR1 is SGHVS and CDR2 is FNYEAQ. V trimming: 1 base; J trimming: 4 bases; junction bases outside the gene matches: 7. There are 16 residues in the CDR3. The CDR3 DNA sequence: TGTGCCAGCAGCTTAGGTGCGACAGGGAGTAATCAGCCCCAGCATTTT. This encodes CASSLGATGSNQPQHF.

V is TRBV7-9 and J is TRBJ2-1, with D unresolved. Trimming pared 6 bases from V and 7 bases from J, leaving 13 bases between. CDR1 and CDR2 from the germline V gene are SEHNR and FQNEAQ (reference sequence). The CDR3 has 13 residues. The CDR3 nucleotides are TGTGCCAGCAGTCCTCCTCTGACAAATGAGCAGTTCTTC. This sequence encodes CASSPPLTNEQFF.

The chain is built from TRBV11-2 and TRBJ2-3; TRBD2 aligns across 14 bases. CDR3 length: 20 residues. Germline V gene data show CDR1 as SGHAT and CDR2 as FQNNGV. V lost 0 bases and J lost 2; bases outside the gene matches: 10. The CDR3 DNA reads TGTGCCAGCAGCTTAGATGGACTAGCGGGGGGCCGTGAGATCACAGATACGCAGTATTTT. Protein: CASSLDGLAGGREITDTQYF.

This chain uses TRBV5-1 with TRBJ1-1; TRBD1 is a possible D gene (5 bases). In germline, CDR1 is SGHRS, CDR2 YFSETQ. The ends were cut back, 0 bases at V and 7 bases at J, with 10 bases in the middle. This CDR3 has 13 amino acids. The DNA of the CDR3 is TGCGCCAGCAGCTTGGTCATCGACAGTGAAGCTTTCTTT. Translating it yields CASSLVIDSEAFF.

The rearrangement uses TRBV25-1 and TRBJ1-6; D might be TRBD1 (6 bases). Looked up from germline, CDR1 is MGHDK and CDR2 is SYGVNS. CDR3 length: 15 residues. Trimming left V 3 bases short and J 5 bases short, with 11 bases between. The CDR3 bases are TGTGCCAGCAGTGAGGGGGCAGCTCATAATTCACCCCTCCACTTT. Protein sequence: CASSEGAAHNSPLHF.

The genes are TRBV11-1 and TRBJ1-4; 7 nucleotides agree with TRBD1. After removal of 3 bases from V and 3 bases from J, the junction contained 7 bases not matched to a gene. Germline V gives CDR1 SGHAT, CDR2 FQDESV (reference sequence). This CDR3 comprises 16 residues. CDR3 region: CASSFFTGEPNEKLFF. The CDR3 nucleotides read TGTGCCAGCAGCTTCTTCACAGGGGAACCTAATGAAAAACTGTTTTTT.

This chain connects TRBV7-3 to TRBJ2-1, with a weak D call TRBD2 (6 bases). The V gene's germline CDR1 is SGHTA and CDR2 FQGTGA. This CDR3 comprises 12 residues. The ends were cut back, 5 bases at V and 14 bases at J, with 16 bases in the middle. The CDR3 DNA reads as TGTGCCAGCAGCCTATTTGGAGGGGAGAAGTTCTTC. This encodes CASSLFGGEKFF.

The chain carries TRBV29-1 and TRBJ2-1; TRBD1 matches 8 bases. Trimming removed 6 bases from V and 4 bases from J; junction bases left unmatched: 8. Germline CDR1 SQVTM, CDR2 ANQGSEA. This CDR3 spans 14 amino acids. The CDR3 nucleotides read TGCAGCGTGGCAGGGGGCGCCGGGTACAATGAGCAGTTCTTC. Translating gives CSVAGGAGYNEQFF.

The sample holds many counts of this clone. The chain links TRBV3-1 (or the pseudogene TRBV3-2) to TRBJ2-1, with 7 bases aligning to TRBD2. The germline gives CDR1 LGHDT, CDR2 YNNKEL (reference sequence). This CDR3 is built from 17 residues. The trim removed 0 bases at V and 2 bases at J, leaving 7 bases unmatched. CDR3 loop: CASSQEASGGPYNEQFF. The CDR3 bases are TGTGCCAGCAGCCAAGAGGCTAGCGGCGGACCCTACAATGAGCAGTTCTTC.

In DNA form, the CDR3 reads TGTGCCAGCAGCTTAGCAAGGGAACAGGGCTCCGGGGAGCTGTTTTTT. Residues: CASSLAREQGSGELFF. The chain carries TRBV7-8 and TRBJ2-2; weak D call: TRBD1 (6 bases). The V end was cut by 0 bases, the J end by 6 bases, with 14 bases between. CDR3 length: 16 amino acids. Germline V gene sequence: CDR1 SGHVS, CDR2 FQNEAQ.

The chain joins TRBV7-8 to TRBJ2-2; TRBD2 aligns across 11 bases. The CDR3 extends over 17 amino acids. Trimming took 2 bases from V and 4 from J; bases not matched to a gene: 6. Per germline, CDR1 SGHVS and CDR2 FQNEAQ. The CDR3 DNA sequence: TGTGCCAGCAGCTTATTACTAGCGGGGGCGCGCACCGGGGAGCTGTTTTTT. Amino acid sequence: CASSLLLAGARTGELFF.

V usage is TRBV13 and J usage is TRBJ2-3, with 7 bases that match TRBD1. This CDR3 has 14 amino acids. V was clipped by 6 bases and J by 1 base; unmatched bases: 4. Germline V gene sequence: CDR1 PRHDT, CDR2 FYEKMQ (reference sequence). CDR3 coding DNA: TGTGCCAGCAGTCACACAGGGGGCACAGATACGCAGTATTTT. Protein sequence: CASSHTGGTDTQYF.

The genes are TRBV30 and TRBJ2-7; weak D call: TRBD2 (5 bases). This CDR3 is 12 amino acids long. Trimming took off 3 bases at V and 4 bases at J, with 10 bases between the two ends. Germline lookup yields CDR1 GTSNPN and CDR2 SVGIG (reference sequence). The CDR3 sequence: CAWRPGGYEQYF. The CDR3 DNA follows: TGTGCCTGGAGGCCCGGAGGTTACGAGCAGTACTTC.